This is a list of T cell receptor beta chains from one sample in a study of blood T cell repertoires in COVID-19. Profiling relied on immunoSEQ multiplex PCR, and the TCRdb table lists in-frame clones only, not all of them. This table holds about 480,000 clones, approximately 89% found once. The sample was peripheral blood. These receptors were taken from a woman between 50 and 59 years old with COVID-19, enrolled during active disease. CDR3s include the opening cysteine and the closing phenylalanine or tryptophan. The order of the fields is V gene, J gene, CDR3 protein.

V gene: TRBV2; J gene: TRBJ1-2; CDR3 protein: CASKTFSPPGRNTF
V gene: TRBV19; J gene: TRBJ2-7; CDR3 protein: CASSSSGSSYEQYF
V gene: TRBV11-3; J gene: TRBJ2-5; CDR3 protein: CASSSTSSGGETQYF
V gene: TRBV5-1; J gene: TRBJ1-1; CDR3 protein: CASSLNLGGDTEAFF
V gene: TRBV24-1; J gene: TRBJ2-7; CDR3 protein: CATSEQDRYEQYF
V gene: TRBV20-1; J gene: TRBJ2-3; CDR3 protein: CSASQLLAGYTDTQYF
V gene: TRBV29-1; J gene: TRBJ2-5; CDR3 protein: CSVEGTPGTQYF
V gene: TRBV6-5; J gene: TRBJ1-3; CDR3 protein: CASSFGTGSNTIYF
V gene: TRBV9; J gene: TRBJ2-3; CDR3 protein: CASSVDLVGTDTQYF
V gene: TRBV9; J gene: TRBJ2-3; CDR3 protein: CASSVLTGPGTDTQYF
V gene: TRBV3-1/TRBV3-2; J gene: TRBJ2-2; CDR3 protein: CASSQSGAGSLGELFF
V gene: TRBV29-1; J gene: TRBJ2-3; CDR3 protein: CSVAAQLWDTQYF
V gene: TRBV25-1; J gene: TRBJ2-5; CDR3 protein: CASSEYARQQETQYF
V gene: TRBV24-1; J gene: TRBJ2-2; CDR3 protein: CATSDLTGVNTGELFF
V gene: TRBV15; J gene: TRBJ2-7; CDR3 protein: CATTGQGYEQYF
V gene: TRBV9; J gene: TRBJ2-4; CDR3 protein: CASSVDPTGAQNIQYF
V gene: TRBV30; J gene: TRBJ1-2; CDR3 protein: CAWRGQSVPSNYGYTF
V gene: TRBV12-3/TRBV12-4; J gene: TRBJ1-1; CDR3 protein: CASKGQANTEAFF
V gene: TRBV5-1; J gene: TRBJ2-5; CDR3 protein: CASSHKRTGPETQYF
V gene: TRBV5-6; J gene: TRBJ1-2; CDR3 protein: CASSPGTGFNYGYTF
V gene: TRBV12-3/TRBV12-4; J gene: TRBJ1-1; CDR3 protein: CASSFGFEAFF
V gene: TRBV5-1; J gene: TRBJ2-3; CDR3 protein: CATAMRGHPDDTQYF
V gene: TRBV7-2; J gene: TRBJ2-7; CDR3 protein: CASSPTPGQGNEQYF
V gene: TRBV13; J gene: TRBJ2-1; CDR3 protein: CASSLGLASFNEQFF
V gene: TRBV5-1; J gene: TRBJ1-1; CDR3 protein: CASSLEALGSMGETEAFF
V gene: TRBV12-5; J gene: TRBJ2-7; CDR3 protein: CASGRPSGSSSYEQYF
V gene: TRBV6-5; J gene: TRBJ2-7; CDR3 protein: CASSISVTYEQYF
V gene: TRBV6-5; J gene: TRBJ1-1; CDR3 protein: CASSYLGSDTEAFF
V gene: TRBV7-7; J gene: TRBJ1-4; CDR3 protein: CASSLGTGGDEKLFF
V gene: TRBV27; J gene: TRBJ2-1; CDR3 protein: CASSLRGGSYNEQFF
V gene: TRBV30; J gene: TRBJ1-6; CDR3 protein: CAWKTLSGQGGSPLHF
V gene: TRBV19; J gene: TRBJ1-1; CDR3 protein: CASSNPRQTHTEAFF
V gene: TRBV11-1; J gene: TRBJ2-1; CDR3 protein: CASSPDRLYNEQFF
V gene: TRBV19; J gene: TRBJ1-4; CDR3 protein: CASIAPPNEKLFF
V gene: TRBV6-5; J gene: TRBJ1-2; CDR3 protein: CASSSSSPGYGYTF
V gene: TRBV28; J gene: TRBJ1-1; CDR3 protein: CASNSPGQLLETEAFF
V gene: TRBV11-1; J gene: TRBJ2-1; CDR3 protein: CASSPRTAYNEQFF
V gene: TRBV24-1; J gene: TRBJ2-7; CDR3 protein: CATSDRGRHEQYF
V gene: TRBV27; J gene: TRBJ1-2; CDR3 protein: CASLGTGGNYGYTF
V gene: TRBV30; J gene: TRBJ2-7; CDR3 protein: CAWSRARSGYEQYF
V gene: TRBV7-9; J gene: TRBJ2-3; CDR3 protein: CASFQTSGGTDTQYF
V gene: TRBV29-1; J gene: TRBJ1-5; CDR3 protein: CSVAGTGHQPQHF
V gene: TRBV9; J gene: TRBJ2-6; CDR3 protein: CASSVGLAGYDYGANVLTF
V gene: TRBV6-5; J gene: TRBJ2-3; CDR3 protein: CASSRQGAGTDTQYF
V gene: TRBV13; J gene: TRBJ2-1; CDR3 protein: CASSRLHREFF